This is a list of T cell receptor beta chains from one sample in a study of T-cell memory formation after mild COVID-19. TCRdb re-called the 5' RACE reads through MiXCR, storing one row per CDR3 protein. This table has roughly 620,000 distinct CDR3 sequences, around 17% appearing once. The sample taken for sequencing was PBMCs or a T cell subset sorted from them (not recorded which). The receptors come from an adult woman who had mild COVID-19 (a few samples of this study predate the infection). Cell type and time point are not known. Each CDR3 is given with its conserved first and last residue. Each record gives: D gene, J gene, clone size, V gene, CDR3 DNA, CDR3 protein. A D gene is named only where the DNA matches it firmly. Rows give clone size only sometimes, using once, few, many, or a class for an expanded clone.

D: -; J: TRBJ2-1; size: -; V: TRBV7-8; DNA: TGTGCCAGCAGCTTAGGCTTAACGGCGCCGGAGCAGTTCTTC; CDR3: CASSLGLTAPEQFF
D: TRBD1; J: TRBJ2-1; size: -; V: TRBV9; DNA: TGTGCCAGCAGCGCCGGACAGGGAACCTACAATGAGCAGTTCTTC; CDR3: CASSAGQGTYNEQFF
D: -; J: TRBJ2-2; size: -; V: TRBV20-1; DNA: TGCAGCTCACGCGGAGGGGACACCGGGGAGCTGTTTTTT; CDR3: CSSRGGDTGELFF
D: TRBD2; J: TRBJ2-3; size: -; V: TRBV29-1; DNA: TGCAGCGCCGCGACTAGCGGGACGACAGATACGCAGTATTTT; CDR3: CSAATSGTTDTQYF
D: -; J: TRBJ1-1; size: few; V: TRBV11-2; DNA: TGTGCCAGCAGGGGGTTGGGACACGGGAACACTGAAGCTTTCTTT; CDR3: CASRGLGHGNTEAFF
D: TRBD1; J: TRBJ1-2; size: few; V: TRBV12-3/TRBV12-4; DNA: TGTGCCAGCAGTCCGCAGCGACAGGGTTATGGCTACACCTTC; CDR3: CASSPQRQGYGYTF
D: -; J: TRBJ1-3; size: few; V: TRBV12-3/TRBV12-4; DNA: TGTGCCAGCAGTGATGGAAGGTACTCTGGAAACACCATATATTTT; CDR3: CASSDGRYSGNTIYF
D: -; J: TRBJ1-2; size: -; V: TRBV20-1; DNA: TGCAGTGCCACCCCTGGGGGGGTTGGTGGCTACACCTTC; CDR3: CSATPGGVGGYTF
D: -; J: TRBJ1-2; size: -; V: TRBV30; DNA: TGTGCCTGGAGTGCGGCGCGTTCTCATGGCTACACCTTC; CDR3: CAWSAARSHGYTF
D: -; J: TRBJ2-3; size: few; V: TRBV7-8; DNA: TGTGCCAGCAGCTTAGTCTCGCTGGCAGATACGCAGTATTTT; CDR3: CASSLVSLADTQYF
D: TRBD1; J: TRBJ2-5; size: few; V: TRBV7-7; DNA: TGTGCCAGCAGCCTAACAGGGGGAGGAGCAGAGACCCAGTACTTC; CDR3: CASSLTGGGAETQYF
D: TRBD1; J: TRBJ2-7; size: many; V: TRBV5-1; DNA: TGCGCCAGCAGCCGGGACAGGGCCTACGAGCAGTACTTC; CDR3: CASSRDRAYEQYF
D: -; J: TRBJ1-2; size: few; V: TRBV20-1; DNA: TGCAGTGCTAGAGTTATCGACACCAAGGGTTTCTATGGCTACACCTTC; CDR3: CSARVIDTKGFYGYTF
D: -; J: TRBJ2-3; size: few; V: TRBV4-1; DNA: TGCGCCAGCAGCCAGGCGAGGAGGGCTCAAGATACGCAGTATTTT; CDR3: CASSQARRAQDTQYF
D: TRBD2; J: TRBJ2-7; size: -; V: TRBV5-1; DNA: TGCGCCAGCAGCTTGTGGGGACCTGGCGGGGGTGGTGGCGAGCAGTACTTC; CDR3: CASSLWGPGGGGGEQYF
D: -; J: TRBJ2-5; size: few; V: TRBV19; DNA: TGTGCCAGTAGTTCCCCCGAGGAGACCCAGTACTTC; CDR3: CASSSPEETQYF
D: -; J: TRBJ2-7; size: -; V: TRBV11-2; DNA: TGTGCCAGCAGCTTCTGGCAGGCCCACGAGCAGTACTTC; CDR3: CASSFWQAHEQYF
D: -; J: TRBJ2-5; size: few; V: TRBV6-4; DNA: TGTGCCACCTCGCTCGGGCCCGAAGAGACCCAGTACTTC; CDR3: CATSLGPEETQYF
D: TRBD2; J: TRBJ2-3; size: few; V: TRBV10-2; DNA: TGCGCCAGCAGTGATCAGGGAGGGAGAGCTACGCAGTATTTT; CDR3: CASSDQGGRATQYF
D: TRBD1; J: TRBJ1-2; size: few; V: TRBV24-1; DNA: TGTGCCACCAGTGATAACAGGGGAATATATGGCTACACCTTC; CDR3: CATSDNRGIYGYTF
D: TRBD2; J: TRBJ2-7; size: few; V: TRBV10-3; DNA: TGTGCCATCAGCTCCGGCGGGGGGGTCAAGTACGAGCAGTACTTC; CDR3: CAISSGGGVKYEQYF
D: TRBD2; J: TRBJ2-1; size: -; V: TRBV15; DNA: TGTGCCACCAGCAGAGCTTTAGCATTAGCGGGAGGTCTCAATGAGCAGTTCTTC; CDR3: CATSRALALAGGLNEQFF
D: -; J: TRBJ2-3; size: few; V: TRBV24-1; DNA: TGTGCCACCAGTGATTTGCCCAGGGGCACAGATACGCAGTATTTT; CDR3: CATSDLPRGTDTQYF
D: -; J: TRBJ2-2; size: few; V: TRBV7-7; DNA: TGTGCTAGCAGCTTAGCGGAGGGTTCGGGGACCGGGGAGCTGTTTTTT; CDR3: CASSLAEGSGTGELFF
D: -; J: TRBJ2-7; size: -; V: TRBV5-1; DNA: TGCGCCAGCAGCCCCTCCACCGACCGTACCTACGAGCAGTACTTC; CDR3: CASSPSTDRTYEQYF
D: -; J: TRBJ1-1; size: few; V: TRBV5-6; DNA: TGTGCCAGCAGCTTGTTCTTACTCGGGGGACAGAACACTGAAGCTTTCTTT; CDR3: CASSLFLLGGQNTEAFF
D: TRBD2; J: TRBJ2-1; size: -; V: TRBV9; DNA: TGTGCCAGCAGCTTGGGCGGGACTAGCGGGAAGGCTGAGCAGTTCTTC; CDR3: CASSLGGTSGKAEQFF